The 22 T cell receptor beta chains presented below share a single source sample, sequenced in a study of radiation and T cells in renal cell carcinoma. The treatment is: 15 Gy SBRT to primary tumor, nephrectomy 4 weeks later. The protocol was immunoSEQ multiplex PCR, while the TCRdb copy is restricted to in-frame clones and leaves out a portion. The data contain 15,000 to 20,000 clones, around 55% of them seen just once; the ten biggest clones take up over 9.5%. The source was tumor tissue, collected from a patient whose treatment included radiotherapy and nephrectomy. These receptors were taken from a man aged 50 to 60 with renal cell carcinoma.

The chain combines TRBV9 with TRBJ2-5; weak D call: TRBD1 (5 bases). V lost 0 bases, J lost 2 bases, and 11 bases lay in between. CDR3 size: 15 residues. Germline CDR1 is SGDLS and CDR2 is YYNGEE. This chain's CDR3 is CASSVGVAGQETQYF. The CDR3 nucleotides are TGTGCCAGCAGCGTAGGGGTAGCAGGGCAAGAGACCCAGTACTTC. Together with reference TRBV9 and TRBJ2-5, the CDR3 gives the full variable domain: DSGVTQTPKHLITATGQRVTLRCSPRSGDLSVYWYQQSLDQGLQFLIQYYNGEERAKGNILERFSAQQFPDLHSELNLSSLELGDSALYFCASSVGVAGQETQYFGPGTRLLVL.

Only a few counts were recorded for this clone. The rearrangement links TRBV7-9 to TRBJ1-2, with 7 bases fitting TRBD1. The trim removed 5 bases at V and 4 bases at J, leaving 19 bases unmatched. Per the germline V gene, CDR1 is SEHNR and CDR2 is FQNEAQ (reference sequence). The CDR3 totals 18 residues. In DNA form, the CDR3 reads TGTGCCAGCAGCGACACAGACACGGACAGGCTGTTGGGCTATGGCTACACCTTC. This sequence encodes CASSDTDTDRLLGYGYTF.

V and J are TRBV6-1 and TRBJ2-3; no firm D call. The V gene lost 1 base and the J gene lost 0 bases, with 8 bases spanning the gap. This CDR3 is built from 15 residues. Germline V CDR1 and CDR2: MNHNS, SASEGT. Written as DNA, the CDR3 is TGTGCCAGCAGTGAAGACCACGGGAGCACAGATACGCAGTATTTT. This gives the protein CASSEDHGSTDTQYF.

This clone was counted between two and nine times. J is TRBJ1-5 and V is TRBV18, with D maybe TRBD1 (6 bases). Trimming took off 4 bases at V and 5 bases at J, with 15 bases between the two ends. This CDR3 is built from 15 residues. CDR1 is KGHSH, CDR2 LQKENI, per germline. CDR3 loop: CASSQTQGRDQPQHF. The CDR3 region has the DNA TGTGCCAGCTCACAAACGCAGGGGAGGGATCAGCCCCAGCATTTT. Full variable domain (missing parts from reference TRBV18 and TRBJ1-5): NAGVMQNPRHLVRRRGQEARLRCSPMKGHSHVYWYRQLPEEGLKFMVYLQKENIIDESGMPKERFSAEFPKEGPSILRIQQVVRGDSAAYFCASSQTQGRDQPQHFGDGTRLSIL.

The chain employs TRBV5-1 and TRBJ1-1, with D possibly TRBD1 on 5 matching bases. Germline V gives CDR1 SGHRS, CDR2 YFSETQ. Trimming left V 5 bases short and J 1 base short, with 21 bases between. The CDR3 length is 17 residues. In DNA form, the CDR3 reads TGCGCCAGCAGGGGCCGATCGACAGTAACCCCGAACACTGAAGCTTTCTTT. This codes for CASRGRSTVTPNTEAFF.

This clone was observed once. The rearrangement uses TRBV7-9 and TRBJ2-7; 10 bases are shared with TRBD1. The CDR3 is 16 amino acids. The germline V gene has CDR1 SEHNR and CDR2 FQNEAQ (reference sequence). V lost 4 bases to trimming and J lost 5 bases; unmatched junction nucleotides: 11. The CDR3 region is CASSWMGQGFVHEQYF. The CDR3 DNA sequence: TGTGCCAGCAGCTGGATGGGACAGGGGTTCGTCCACGAGCAGTACTTC.

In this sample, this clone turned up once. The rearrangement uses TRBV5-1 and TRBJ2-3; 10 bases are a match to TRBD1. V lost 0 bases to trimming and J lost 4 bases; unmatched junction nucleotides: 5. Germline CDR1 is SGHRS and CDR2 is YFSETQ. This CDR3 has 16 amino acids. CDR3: CASSLDGTGVADTQYF. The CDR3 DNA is TGCGCCAGCAGCTTGGATGGGACAGGGGTTGCAGATACGCAGTATTTT.

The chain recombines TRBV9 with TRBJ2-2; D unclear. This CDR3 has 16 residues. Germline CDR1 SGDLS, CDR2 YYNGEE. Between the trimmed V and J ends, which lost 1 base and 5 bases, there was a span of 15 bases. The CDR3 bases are TGTGCCAGCAGCGTACCCCTCGGACGTGGAACCGGGGAGCTGTTTTTT. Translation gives CASSVPLGRGTGELFF.

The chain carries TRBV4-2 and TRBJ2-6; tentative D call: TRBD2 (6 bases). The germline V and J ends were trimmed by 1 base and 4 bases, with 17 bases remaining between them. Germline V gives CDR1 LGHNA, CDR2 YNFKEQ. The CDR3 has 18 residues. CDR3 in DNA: TGTGCCAGCAGCCAAGTATTCAGTGGGGGGTTAGGGGCCAACGTCCTGACTTTC. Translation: CASSQVFSGGLGANVLTF.

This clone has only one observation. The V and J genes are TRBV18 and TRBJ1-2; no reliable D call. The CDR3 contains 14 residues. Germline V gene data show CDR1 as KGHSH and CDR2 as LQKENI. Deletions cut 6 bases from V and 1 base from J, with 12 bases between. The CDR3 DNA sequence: TGTGCCAGCTCCCCCGGGCCCAATAACTATGGCTACACCTTC. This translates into CASSPGPNNYGYTF. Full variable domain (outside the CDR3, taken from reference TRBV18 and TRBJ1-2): NAGVMQNPRHLVRRRGQEARLRCSPMKGHSHVYWYRQLPEEGLKFMVYLQKENIIDESGMPKERFSAEFPKEGPSILRIQQVVRGDSAAYFCASSPGPNNYGYTFGSGTRLTVV.

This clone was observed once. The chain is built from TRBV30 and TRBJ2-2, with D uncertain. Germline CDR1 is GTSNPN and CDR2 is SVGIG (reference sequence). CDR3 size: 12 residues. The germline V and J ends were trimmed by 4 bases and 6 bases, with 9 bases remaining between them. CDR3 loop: CAWMDGAGELFF. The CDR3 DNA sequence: TGTGCCTGGATGGATGGGGCCGGGGAGCTGTTTTTT.

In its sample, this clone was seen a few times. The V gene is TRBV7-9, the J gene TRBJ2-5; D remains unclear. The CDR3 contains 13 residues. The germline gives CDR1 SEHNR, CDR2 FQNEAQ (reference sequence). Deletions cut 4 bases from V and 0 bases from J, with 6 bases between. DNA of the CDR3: TGTGCCAGCAGCTCCATTTACCAAGAGACCCAGTACTTC. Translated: CASSSIYQETQYF. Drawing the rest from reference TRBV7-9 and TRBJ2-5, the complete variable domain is DTGVSQNPRHKITKRGQNVTFRCDPISEHNRLYWYRQTLGQGPEFLTYFQNEAQLEKSRLLSDRFSAERPKGSFSTLEIQRTEQGDSAMYLCASSSIYQETQYFGPGTRLLVL.

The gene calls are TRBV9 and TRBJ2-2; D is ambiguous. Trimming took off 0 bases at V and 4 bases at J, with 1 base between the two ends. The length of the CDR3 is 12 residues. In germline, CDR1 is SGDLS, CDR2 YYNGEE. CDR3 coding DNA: TGTGCCAGCAGCGTAGCCACCGGGGAGCTGTTTTTT. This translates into CASSVATGELFF.

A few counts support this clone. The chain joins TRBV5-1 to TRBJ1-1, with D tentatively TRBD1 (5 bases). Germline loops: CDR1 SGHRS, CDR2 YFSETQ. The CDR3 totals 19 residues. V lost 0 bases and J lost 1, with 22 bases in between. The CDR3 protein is CASSLARYWGRPWNTEAFF. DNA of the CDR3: TGCGCCAGCAGCTTGGCCCGATATTGGGGACGGCCTTGGAACACTGAAGCTTTCTTT.

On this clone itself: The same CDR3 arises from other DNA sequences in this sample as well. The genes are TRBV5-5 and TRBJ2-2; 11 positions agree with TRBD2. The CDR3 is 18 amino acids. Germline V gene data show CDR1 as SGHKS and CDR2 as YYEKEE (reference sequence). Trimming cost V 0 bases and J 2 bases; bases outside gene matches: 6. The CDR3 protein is CASSLGLAGGPNTGELFF. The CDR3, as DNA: TGTGCCAGCAGCTTGGGGCTAGCGGGGGGCCCCAACACCGGGGAGCTGTTTTTT.

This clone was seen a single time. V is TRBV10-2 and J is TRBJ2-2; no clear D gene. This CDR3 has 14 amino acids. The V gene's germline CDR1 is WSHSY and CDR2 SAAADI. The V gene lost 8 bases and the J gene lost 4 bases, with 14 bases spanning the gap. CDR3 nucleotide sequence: TGCGCCAGCGCCGGAGCCCGTGGCACCGGGGAGCTGTTTTTT. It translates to CASAGARGTGELFF.

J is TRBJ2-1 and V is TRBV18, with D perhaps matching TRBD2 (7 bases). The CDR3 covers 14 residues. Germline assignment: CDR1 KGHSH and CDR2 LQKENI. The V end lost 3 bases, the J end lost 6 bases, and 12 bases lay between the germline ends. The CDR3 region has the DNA TGTGCCAGCTCACCGGGAGGGGGGTTCAATGAGCAGTTCTTC. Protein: CASSPGGGFNEQFF.

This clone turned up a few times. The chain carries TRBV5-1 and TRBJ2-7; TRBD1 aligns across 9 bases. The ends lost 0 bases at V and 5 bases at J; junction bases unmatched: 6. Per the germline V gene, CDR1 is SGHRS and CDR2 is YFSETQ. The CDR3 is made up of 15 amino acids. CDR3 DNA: TGCGCCAGCAGCTTGGGACAGGGGGAGTCAAACGAGCAGTACTTC. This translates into CASSLGQGESNEQYF.

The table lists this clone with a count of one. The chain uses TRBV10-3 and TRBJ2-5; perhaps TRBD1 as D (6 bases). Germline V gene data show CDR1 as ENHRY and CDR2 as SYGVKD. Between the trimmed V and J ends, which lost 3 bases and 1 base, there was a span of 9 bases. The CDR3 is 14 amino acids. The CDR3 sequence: CAISDPGVQETQYF. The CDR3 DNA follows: TGTGCCATCAGTGACCCAGGGGTCCAAGAGACCCAGTACTTC.

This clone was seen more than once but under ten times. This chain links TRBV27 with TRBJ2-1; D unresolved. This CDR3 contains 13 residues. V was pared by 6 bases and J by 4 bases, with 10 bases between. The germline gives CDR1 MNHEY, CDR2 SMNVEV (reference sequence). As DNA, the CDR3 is TGTGCCAGCAGCACAGAATCTTACAATGAGCAGTTCTTC. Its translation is CASSTESYNEQFF.

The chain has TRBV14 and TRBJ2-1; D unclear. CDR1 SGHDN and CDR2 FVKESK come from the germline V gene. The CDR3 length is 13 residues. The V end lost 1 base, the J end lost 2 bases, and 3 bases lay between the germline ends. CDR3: CASSQAPYNEQFF. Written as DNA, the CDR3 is TGTGCCAGCAGCCAAGCCCCCTACAATGAGCAGTTCTTC.

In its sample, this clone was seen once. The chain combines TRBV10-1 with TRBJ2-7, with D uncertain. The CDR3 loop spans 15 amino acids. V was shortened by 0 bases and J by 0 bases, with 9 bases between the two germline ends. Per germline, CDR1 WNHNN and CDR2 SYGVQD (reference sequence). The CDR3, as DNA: TGCGCCAGCAGTGAGTCTGACACGAGCTCCTACGAGCAGTACTTC. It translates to CASSESDTSSYEQYF.